These T cell receptor beta chains were read from a single sample in a study of human T cells and chemical hapten exposure. A single record per CDR3 protein comes from TCRdb applying MiXCR to the RACE reads. The data contain roughly 160,000 distinct CDR3 sequences, 14% of them singletons. Sample: whole blood, taken in connection with sensitization to the hapten diphenylcyclopropenone (DPC). These receptors all come from a woman in her 30s with alopecia areata. Some clones in this sample may be carry-over from other donors' samples. CDR3s include the opening cysteine and the closing phenylalanine or tryptophan. A D gene is named only where the DNA matches it firmly. Clone size, where shown, is once, few, many, or a class for clones that have expanded.

size: few
J: TRBJ1-1
D: TRBD1
V: TRBV29-1
DNA: TGCAGCTTCCAGGGGGGGGCCCGGGAAGCTTTCTTT
CDR3: CSFQGGAREAFF

size: few
J: TRBJ2-7
D: .
V: TRBV7-2
DNA: TGTGCCAGCAGCCCATCTGGGAGCGTTGCCTCCTACGAGCAGTACTTC
CDR3: CASSPSGSVASYEQYF

size: .
J: TRBJ2-1
D: TRBD2
V: TRBV7-6
DNA: TGTGCCAGCAGCTCCATAGCGGGGTCGGGAAAGAATGAGCAGTTCTTC
CDR3: CASSSIAGSGKNEQFF

size: few
J: TRBJ2-1
D: .
V: TRBV3-1
DNA: TGTGCCAGCAGCCACGACAATGAGCAGTTCTTC
CDR3: CASSHDNEQFF

size: .
J: TRBJ2-2
D: .
V: TRBV27
DNA: TGTGCCAGCAGTTTATCTTCAGAACACCGGGAGCTGTTTTTT
CDR3: CASSLSSEHRELFF

size: .
J: TRBJ1-5
D: TRBD1
V: TRBV2
DNA: TGTGCCAGCACTCTGTCGGGACAGCCCAATCAGCCCCAGCATTTT
CDR3: CASTLSGQPNQPQHF

size: .
J: TRBJ1-1
D: .
V: TRBV3-1
DNA: TGTGCCAGCAGCCAGGGGTGGGCTGAAGCTTTCTTT
CDR3: CASSQGWAEAFF

size: few
J: TRBJ2-3
D: .
V: TRBV4-1
DNA: TGCGCCAGCAGCCAAGATTGGACTCGAGATACGCAGTATTTT
CDR3: CASSQDWTRDTQYF

size: few
J: TRBJ1-5
D: TRBD1
V: TRBV6-1
DNA: TGTGCCAGCACCCCGGGACAGGGTAGCAATCAGCCCCAGCATTTT
CDR3: CASTPGQGSNQPQHF

size: few
J: TRBJ1-1
D: .
V: TRBV18
DNA: TGTGCCAGCTCACCCCGGATCTTGGGTGAAGCTTTCTTT
CDR3: CASSPRILGEAFF

size: many
J: TRBJ2-1
D: .
V: TRBV18
DNA: TGTGCCAGCTCACCCGGGGGGCGAACCTACAATGAGCAGTTCTTC
CDR3: CASSPGGRTYNEQFF

size: .
J: TRBJ1-4
D: .
V: TRBV7-2
DNA: TGTGCCAGCAGCCCATACATTAATGAAAAACTGTTTTTT
CDR3: CASSPYINEKLFF

size: .
J: TRBJ2-1
D: TRBD2
V: TRBV7-2
DNA: TGTGCCAGCAGCCCCGGGGACAGCGGGAGGAGGAATGAGCAGTTCTTC
CDR3: CASSPGDSGRRNEQFF

size: many
J: TRBJ1-5
D: TRBD1
V: TRBV18
DNA: TGTGCCAGCTCACCGGGACAGGGGGCGTCGGGCAATCAGCCCCAGCATTTT
CDR3: CASSPGQGASGNQPQHF

size: few
J: TRBJ2-6
D: .
V: TRBV5-4
DNA: TGTGCCAGCATGAAGGGCTGGGGGGCCAACGTCCTGACTTTC
CDR3: CASMKGWGANVLTF

size: few
J: TRBJ2-4
D: TRBD1
V: TRBV28
DNA: TGTGCCAGCAGTTTGGGGGCCGGACAGGGGGCAGCCAAAAACATTCAGTACTTC
CDR3: CASSLGAGQGAAKNIQYF

size: many
J: TRBJ1-5
D: .
V: TRBV28
DNA: TGTGCCAGCAGGGCTAATCAGCCCCAGCATTTT
CDR3: CASRANQPQHF

size: .
J: TRBJ2-5
D: .
V: TRBV4-1
DNA: TGCGCCAGCAGCCAAGATGATATGAGTTGGGAGACCCAGTACTTC
CDR3: CASSQDDMSWETQYF

size: .
J: TRBJ1-5
D: .
V: TRBV6-5
DNA: TGTGCCAGCAGTCCGACCCGGGGCAATCAGCCCCAGCATTTT
CDR3: CASSPTRGNQPQHF

size: .
J: TRBJ1-5
D: TRBD1
V: TRBV12-3/TRBV12-4
DNA: TGTGCCAGCAGTTCGGATTCCGGGACAGGGAGTCAGCCCCAGCATTTT
CDR3: CASSSDSGTGSQPQHF

size: .
J: TRBJ2-1
D: .
V: TRBV21-1
DNA: TGTGCCAGCAGCCCGGGACAGCTATACAATGAGCAGTTCTTC
CDR3: CASSPGQLYNEQFF

size: .
J: TRBJ2-1
D: TRBD2
V: TRBV19
DNA: TGTGCCAGTAGGGTTCTAGCGGGAGCTTACGATGAGCAGTTCTTC
CDR3: CASRVLAGAYDEQFF

size: few
J: TRBJ2-5
D: .
V: TRBV6-2/TRBV6-3
DNA: TGTGCCAGCAGAGGGAGGACCCAGTACTTC
CDR3: CASRGRTQYF

size: many
J: TRBJ1-5
D: .
V: TRBV18
DNA: TGTGCCAGCTCACCAGAAGGGCCTCAGCCCCAGCATTTT
CDR3: CASSPEGPQPQHF

size: many
J: TRBJ2-5
D: TRBD2
V: TRBV18
DNA: TGTGCCAGCTCACCAATTTCGGGAGGAAGGCAAGAGACCCAGTACTTC
CDR3: CASSPISGGRQETQYF

size: .
J: TRBJ2-2
D: .
V: TRBV29-1
DNA: TGCAGCGTTGAATTTGCCGGGGAGCTGTTTTTT
CDR3: CSVEFAGELFF

size: many
J: TRBJ2-2
D: .
V: TRBV28
DNA: TGTGCCAGCAGCAAACCCGGGACCGAGAACACCGGGGAGCTGTTTTTT
CDR3: CASSKPGTENTGELFF

size: many
J: TRBJ2-1
D: .
V: TRBV7-9
DNA: TGTGCCAGCAGCTGGACAGATGAGCAGTTCTTC
CDR3: CASSWTDEQFF

size: few
J: TRBJ2-5
D: TRBD2
V: TRBV28
DNA: TGTGCCAGCAGTCCGAGGACCGTAGCGGGGGTAGGGGAGACCCAGTACTTC
CDR3: CASSPRTVAGVGETQYF

size: .
J: TRBJ1-1
D: .
V: TRBV10-1
DNA: TGCGCCAGCAGCGGGGCCGGGACACCGAACACTGAAGCTTTCTTT
CDR3: CASSGAGTPNTEAFF

size: .
J: TRBJ1-1
D: .
V: TRBV5-4
DNA: TGTGCCAGCAGCTTGGAAGTGCCCACTGAAGCTTTCTTT
CDR3: CASSLEVPTEAFF

size: .
J: TRBJ1-5
D: .
V: TRBV28
DNA: TGTGCCACGCGAGGGGGCAATCAGCCCCAGCATTTT
CDR3: CATRGGNQPQHF

size: few
J: TRBJ2-1
D: TRBD2
V: TRBV20-1
DNA: TGCAGTGCTAGAGCCGGCGGGAGGGTAGGCAATGAGCAGTTCTTC
CDR3: CSARAGGRVGNEQFF

size: .
J: TRBJ2-7
D: TRBD1
V: TRBV28
DNA: TGTGCCAGCAGTGTGACAGGGGGCCCCGCCCACGAGCAGTACTTC
CDR3: CASSVTGGPAHEQYF

size: many
J: TRBJ1-1
D: .
V: TRBV3-1
DNA: TGTGCCAGCAGCCAAGAATTCCTAGGCACTGAAGCTTTCTTT
CDR3: CASSQEFLGTEAFF

size: .
J: TRBJ2-2
D: .
V: TRBV12-3/TRBV12-4
DNA: TGTGCCAGCCGCCCAAGGGGGGCCGGGGAGCTGTTTTTT
CDR3: CASRPRGAGELFF

size: few
J: TRBJ1-5
D: .
V: TRBV4-2
DNA: TGTGCCAGCAGCCAAGATCTTGGGGATCAGCCCCAGCATTTT
CDR3: CASSQDLGDQPQHF

size: .
J: TRBJ1-1
D: .
V: TRBV4-3
DNA: TGCGCCAGCAGCCAAGCCCCTGACACCTATGAAGCTTTCTTT
CDR3: CASSQAPDTYEAFF

size: .
J: TRBJ2-7
D: TRBD1
V: TRBV11-2
DNA: TGTGCCAGCAGCTTCCGGGGACAGGGCGTCTATCCAGCCTACGAGCAGTACTTC
CDR3: CASSFRGQGVYPAYEQYF

size: few
J: TRBJ2-5
D: .
V: TRBV28
DNA: TGTGCCAGCAGTTTGACAGCCGGGGACCAGTACTTC
CDR3: CASSLTAGDQYF

size: few
J: TRBJ1-6
D: .
V: TRBV5-1
DNA: TGCGCCAGCAGCTTGGGGCCGTATAGCCTGGAGTCGGCCCTCCACTTT
CDR3: CASSLGPYSLESALHF

size: few
J: TRBJ1-1
D: .
V: TRBV29-1
DNA: TGCATCGACACGGATCGGTCGACGGGTTTCGAGAACACTGAAGCTTTCTTT
CDR3: CIDTDRSTGFENTEAFF

size: few
J: TRBJ1-3
D: .
V: TRBV30
DNA: TGTGCCTGGAGTTTTTTGGCTACTGGAAACACCATATATTTT
CDR3: CAWSFLATGNTIYF

size: few
J: TRBJ2-1
D: .
V: TRBV20-1
DNA: TGCAGTGCTAGAGGGCTTCGAAGCTCCTACAATGAGCAGTTCTTC
CDR3: CSARGLRSSYNEQFF

size: .
J: TRBJ1-2
D: .
V: TRBV3-1
DNA: TGTGCCAGCAGCCAAGATTTTGGCACTAGATATGGCTACACCTTC
CDR3: CASSQDFGTRYGYTF

size: many
J: TRBJ2-7
D: TRBD2
V: TRBV6-2/TRBV6-3
DNA: TGTGCCAGCAGCGTGGCTAGCGGTAACGAGCAGTACTTC
CDR3: CASSVASGNEQYF

size: .
J: TRBJ2-5
D: .
V: TRBV5-1
DNA: TGCGCCAGCAGCTTGGCGACAAGGGCGGAGACCCAGTACTTC
CDR3: CASSLATRAETQYF

size: many
J: TRBJ1-2
D: .
V: TRBV27
DNA: TGTGCCAGCAGGACAGTCGACTATGGCTACACCTTC
CDR3: CASRTVDYGYTF

size: .
J: TRBJ2-7
D: .
V: TRBV28
DNA: .
CDR3: CASCPGSSYEQYF

size: few
J: TRBJ2-2
D: TRBD2
V: TRBV12-3/TRBV12-4
DNA: TGTGCCAGCAGTTTACGGCTAGCGGAACATTCCGGGGAGCTGTTTTTT
CDR3: CASSLRLAEHSGELFF

size: few
J: TRBJ2-7
D: .
V: TRBV11-2
DNA: TGTGCCAGCAGCCCTGAGGGTGCCGGTTCCTCCTACGAGCAGTACTTC
CDR3: CASSPEGAGSSYEQYF

size: few
J: TRBJ1-2
D: .
V: TRBV12-3/TRBV12-4
DNA: TGTGCCAGCGCCGCAGTCCTTGGCTACACCTTC
CDR3: CASAAVLGYTF

size: .
J: TRBJ2-7
D: TRBD2
V: TRBV6-2/TRBV6-3
DNA: TGTGCCAGCAGTTGGGGTAGCGGGAGGTGGACTAGCTACGAGCAGTACTTC
CDR3: CASSWGSGRWTSYEQYF

size: many
J: TRBJ1-2
D: TRBD1
V: TRBV28
DNA: TGTGCCAGCAGTTCCCAGGGACAGCCCTATGGCTACACCTTC
CDR3: CASSSQGQPYGYTF

size: few
J: TRBJ1-1
D: TRBD1
V: TRBV7-6
DNA: TGTGCCAGCAGCTTAGGTGGGGGGACAGGGCTCTCTGAAGCTTTCTTT
CDR3: CASSLGGGTGLSEAFF